This T cell receptor beta chain emerged from a study of cytomegalovirus exposure and HLA in healthy donors (dated by TCRdb to the late 2010s). Background for the entire study: According to an earlier analysis of several hundred of the donors, 200 million or so T cells yielded roughly 110 million unique TCR beta sequences and about 300 Gb of sequence data. Roughly 290 gigabases of sequencing data and roughly 81 million unique TCR sequences made up an early release that covered under 750 HLA-typed donors. Of the roughly 400 genotyped donors, 65% to 90% fell in the genetic ancestry cluster associated with self-reported Caucasian donors. The study aimed to test whether signatures of past pathogen exposure could be identified by cataloging public T cell receptors. The study profiled the T cell repertoires of more than 500 subjects by immunosequencing and related them to cytomegalovirus serostatus. In addition to the first cohort of about 650 subjects, a separate validation cohort of 120 different subjects was used. The study combined high-throughput TCR immunosequencing, statistical association of individual TCRs with disease status, and machine learning to predict cytomegalovirus infection status. In a later analysis, previously published TCR beta repertoires from 550 to 700 donors were re-analyzed and high-resolution HLA genotyping was added so that TCR occurrence patterns could be studied. The later analysis used no new phenotypic data to find candidate immune exposures, relying instead on TCR beta sequences and their occurrence across donors. An earlier analysis of fewer than 750 of the donors used high-throughput TCR beta sequencing to judge whether each TCR beta V gene segment behaved as functional or pseudogenic. Donor age, sex, ethnicity and CMV serostatus were collected together with the repertoire data. A later genetic analysis took genome-wide SNP genotypes for about three fifths of the roughly 700 donors and used that subset as a discovery cohort. Every repertoire in the discovery cohort had been generated on one and the same sequencing platform. Both class I and class II loci were covered by HLA typing, at four-digit resolution. The number of donors typed differed by locus, with about 629-630 for A, B, C, DRB1 and DQB1, around 560 for DQA1, about 610 for DPA1, and roughly 450 for DPB1. Because of strong linkage in the cohort, a few DR-DQ haplotypes were treated as single units for association and clustering. Among 350 to 400 genotyped donors of the cohort, an average of around 240,000 unique TCR beta nucleotide sequences were sequenced per donor, roughly 20% of them non-productive.

Turning to this clone: The target of this receptor is not known. No base qualities exist here, and no much larger clone lies one base off it.

The junction shows trimming of 5 bases on V and 9 bases on J, and the gene matches do not reach 9 bases of it. Its CDR3 holds 13 amino acids, cysteine through phenylalanine. Of all the DNA, just the CDR3 is kept, 39 bases in frame from base 1. Looking up the germline V gene (reference sequence) yields CDR1 MNHEY and CDR2 SMNVEV. In total, 600 or so healthy bone marrow donors made up the cohort. At the time of sampling, every cohort member was nominally healthy, though immune exposures that went unrecorded were likely present. The donor was CMV seronegative and was included in the group of approximately 350 seronegative cohort members. A peripheral blood sample was collected from each donor, and TCR beta sequencing was performed on peripheral blood mononuclear cells. Genomic DNA was extracted from the blood cell samples with the Qiagen DNeasy Blood Extraction Kit. The library relied on the immunoSEQ multiplex PCR assay. A mixture of 60 forward primers for TCR Vbeta segments and 13 reverse primers for TCR Jbeta segments was used in the multiplex PCR. The CDR3 region of rearranged TCR beta genes was amplified from genomic DNA with a multiplex PCR assay. Amplified TCR beta libraries were sequenced as 87-base-pair reads on the Illumina HiSeq System. Regarding the original processing steps: A later analysis counted approximately 76 million unique TCR beta chains across the 600 to 850 repertoires, and roughly 10 million of these chains were shared by at least two donors. Raw reads were error-corrected and collapsed into unique sequences by a nearest-neighbor algorithm in which closely related sequences were merged to remove PCR and sequencing errors. To assign V, D and J gene segments, CDR3 sequences were aligned to IMGT reference sequences. Each retained sequence needed at least a six-nucleotide match to both a V gene segment and a J gene segment. A rearrangement counted as productive if the CDR3 had no stop codons and remained in frame with V and J, and every other rearrangement counted as non-productive. CDR3 was defined by IMGT convention, running from the second conserved V-encoded cysteine to the conserved J-encoded phenylalanine. In an earlier analysis of some 550 of the donors, sequences lacking an unambiguous match to a single V gene segment were excluded. In an earlier analysis of a few hundred of the donors, V segments were called functional above 56.7% productive rearrangements and were called segregating when the between-donor standard deviation exceeded 5%. A statistical classification framework was developed to diagnose cytomegalovirus status using the catalog of TCR beta chain sequences. In a later analysis, TCR nucleotide sequences were compared against IMGT/GENE-DB human TR gene sequences so that V and J genes could be assigned. Using the TCRdist pipeline, a later analysis assigned CDR3 sequences along with most-parsimonious VDJ recombination scenarios. In a later analysis, each TCR beta chain was defined by its CDR3 amino acid sequence together with its V-gene family, and reads without a unique V-gene family were excluded. A later analysis removed several hundred highly shared, low-generation-probability nucleotide sequences to deal with suspected cross-contamination and a sequencing artifact. A later analysis calculated a clonal expansion index for each public chain from normalized within-repertoire ranks of inferred template counts. In a later analysis, generation probabilities were computed with a VDJ recombination model fitted to out-of-frame rearrangements, and the resulting probabilities were checked against IGoR. Hypergeometric tests were used in a later analysis to score TCR-TCR, TCR-HLA and TCR-CMV co-occurrence, with a repertoire-size bias correction applied to the TCR pairs. A later analysis estimated false discovery rates by permuting HLA or CMV assignments 20 times. A later analysis grouped co-occurring TCRs with DBSCAN, adding TCRdist sequence similarity when clustering within HLA-allele-positive subsets. Repertoires with fewer than 30,000 or more than 120,000 public chains, plus five repertoires with anomalous nucleotide sharing, were excluded from co-occurrence clustering. The clones in this table, taken by TCRdb from immuneACCESS, are in-frame only. Not every clone is retained; where verified, under half of the shortfall comes from an unresolved V gene, and the cause of the rest is unknown. D and trimming were read from the DNA, whereas the V and J calls and clone size are those reported in that table. The sample contains some 100,000 clones, around 84% of them found a single time. The ten largest account for more than 0.95% of the sample.

Overall study outcomes, separate from this receptor: Seventeen rarely observed V segments, including chromosome 9 orphons, were excluded from the earlier analysis of several hundred of the donors because counts were too low. Immune exposure information for the cohort was limited to CMV serostatus. When HLA alleles, especially DR and DQ, strongly co-occurred, TCR associations were difficult to assign to individual alleles. This cohort had only TCR beta chains sequenced, and the lack of alpha or paired-chain data limited which features could be detected. A later analysis found that HLA-associated TCR beta chains were more clonally expanded and had lower generation probabilities than equally common non-associated chains. A further reported finding was that TCR beta sequences accurately predicted the HLA-A and HLA-B alleles for most subjects in the first cohort. A cluster of highly shared sequence variants was judged likely to be a technical artifact of the sequencing pipeline. Broadly in line with IMGT annotations, most TCR beta V segments showed up in productive rearrangements about 87% or about 30% of the time in an earlier analysis of several hundred of the donors. Linkage disequilibrium might explain the correlated functional status among segregating V segments, but an unknown experimental factor could not be excluded. Cytomegalovirus status was reported to be diagnosed by the classifier with high specificity and sensitivity in both the original and validation cohorts. According to a later analysis, parvovirus B19, influenza, CMV and Epstein-Barr virus appeared linked to several top co-occurrence clusters. Some IMGT-functional V segments, including TRBV6-2 and TRBV6-3, could not be told apart with the 87-base-pair reads, so those segments were excluded. According to a later analysis, TCR association rates differed among HLA loci, with DRB1 alleles showing the most associated TCRs and HLA-C alleles showing the fewest. In vitro tests confirmed that three of the cytomegalovirus-associated TCR beta chains recognize cytomegalovirus antigens. The authors suggested that the approach could potentially be extended to other disease states and immunological phenotypes. The study gave a list of about 160 TCR beta chains associated with cytomegalovirus. Most TCR sequences were observed very rarely across donors, whereas some public TCRs were present in many individuals. In a later analysis, most CMV-associated TCR beta chains were found to appear HLA-restricted, with HLA associations seemingly driven largely by CMV exposure. Roughly uniform sequencing depth across donors was assumed in presence/absence analyses, although this assumption may not hold. In a later genetic analysis, fewer N-insertions in productive TCRs were reported among donors in an Asian-associated ancestry cluster than the approximately 670-donor mean. A later genetic analysis associated a missense DCLRE1C variant with V-gene and J-gene trimming of TCR beta chains, and an independent cohort replicated the association. At a false discovery rate of 0.05, a later analysis linked around 15,000 TCR beta sequences to specific HLA alleles. Because HLA typing was unavailable for some donors at each locus, only the typed subset was used in association tests.

Input material: PBMCs. The clonotype originates from a woman aged 18-30 years in good health and CMV-seronegative. The receptor chain draws on TRBV27 and TRBJ1-2; TRBD1 fits 7 bases in the junction. The CDR3 in this case is CASSVQGTISYTF. The DNA sequence is TGTGCCAGCAGTGTACAGGGGACGATTAGCTACACCTTC.